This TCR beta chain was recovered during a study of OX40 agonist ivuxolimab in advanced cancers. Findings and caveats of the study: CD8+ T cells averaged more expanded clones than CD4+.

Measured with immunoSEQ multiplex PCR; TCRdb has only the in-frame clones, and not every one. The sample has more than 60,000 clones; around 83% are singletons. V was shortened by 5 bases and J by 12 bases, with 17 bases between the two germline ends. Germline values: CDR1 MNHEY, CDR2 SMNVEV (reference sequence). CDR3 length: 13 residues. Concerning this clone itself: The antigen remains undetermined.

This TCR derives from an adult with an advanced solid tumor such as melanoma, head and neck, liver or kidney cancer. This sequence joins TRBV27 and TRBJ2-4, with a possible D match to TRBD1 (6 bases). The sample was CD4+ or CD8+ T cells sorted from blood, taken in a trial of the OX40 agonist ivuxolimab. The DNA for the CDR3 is TGTGCCAGCAGTCTGGCAGGGGCCCGTACTCAGTACTTC. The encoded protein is CASSLAGARTQYF.